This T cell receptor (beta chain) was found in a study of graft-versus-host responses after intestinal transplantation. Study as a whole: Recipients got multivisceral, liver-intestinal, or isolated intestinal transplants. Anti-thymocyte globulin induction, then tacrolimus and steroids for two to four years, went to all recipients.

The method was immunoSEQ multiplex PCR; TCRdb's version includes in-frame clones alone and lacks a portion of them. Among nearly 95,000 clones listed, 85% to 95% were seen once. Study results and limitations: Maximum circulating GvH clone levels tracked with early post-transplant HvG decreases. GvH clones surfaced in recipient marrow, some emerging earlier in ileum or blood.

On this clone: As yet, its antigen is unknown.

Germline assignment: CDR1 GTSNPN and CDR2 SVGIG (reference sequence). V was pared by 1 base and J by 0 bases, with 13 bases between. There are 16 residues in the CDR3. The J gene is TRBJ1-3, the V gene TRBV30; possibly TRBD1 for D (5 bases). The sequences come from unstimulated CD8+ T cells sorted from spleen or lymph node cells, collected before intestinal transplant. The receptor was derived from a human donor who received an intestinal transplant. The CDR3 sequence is CAWSGDSRDSGNTIYF. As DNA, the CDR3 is TGTGCCTGGAGTGGGGATAGCAGGGACTCTGGAAACACCATATATTTT.